This TCR beta chain was captured by sequencing in a study of blood T cell repertoires in COVID-19. Study background: Samples taken during acute and convalescent COVID-19 were collected in the United States, Italy and Spain.

Trimming took off 0 bases at V and 4 bases at J, with 10 bases between the two ends. The V gene's germline CDR1 is LNHNV and CDR2 YYDKDF (reference sequence). This CDR3 is 15 amino acids long. Assay used: immunoSEQ multiplex PCR; TCRdb lists only in-frame clones, some missing. The sample gives just over 95,000 clones, about 80% of which show up once; about 4% is in the top ten. The chain joins TRBV15 to TRBJ1-3, with a weak D call TRBD1 (6 bases). The source material was peripheral blood. The sequence was collected from a man in his 60s with acute or convalescent COVID-19. CDR3 DNA: TGTGCCACCAGCAGAGATAAGGGGGTCGGAAACACCATATATTTT. Protein product: CATSRDKGVGNTIYF.